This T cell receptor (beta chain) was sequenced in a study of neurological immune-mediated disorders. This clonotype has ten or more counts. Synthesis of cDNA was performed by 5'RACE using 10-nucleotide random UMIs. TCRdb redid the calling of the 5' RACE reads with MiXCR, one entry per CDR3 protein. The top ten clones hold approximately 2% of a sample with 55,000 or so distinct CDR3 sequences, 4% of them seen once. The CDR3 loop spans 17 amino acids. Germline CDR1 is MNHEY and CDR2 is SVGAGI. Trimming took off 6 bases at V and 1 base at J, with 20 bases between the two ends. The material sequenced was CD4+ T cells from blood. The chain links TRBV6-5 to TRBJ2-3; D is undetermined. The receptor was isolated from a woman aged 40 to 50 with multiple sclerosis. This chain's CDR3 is CASRTPAALGGTDTQYF. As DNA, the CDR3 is TGTGCCAGCAGAACCCCGGCGGCCCTAGGTGGCACAGATACGCAGTATTTT.